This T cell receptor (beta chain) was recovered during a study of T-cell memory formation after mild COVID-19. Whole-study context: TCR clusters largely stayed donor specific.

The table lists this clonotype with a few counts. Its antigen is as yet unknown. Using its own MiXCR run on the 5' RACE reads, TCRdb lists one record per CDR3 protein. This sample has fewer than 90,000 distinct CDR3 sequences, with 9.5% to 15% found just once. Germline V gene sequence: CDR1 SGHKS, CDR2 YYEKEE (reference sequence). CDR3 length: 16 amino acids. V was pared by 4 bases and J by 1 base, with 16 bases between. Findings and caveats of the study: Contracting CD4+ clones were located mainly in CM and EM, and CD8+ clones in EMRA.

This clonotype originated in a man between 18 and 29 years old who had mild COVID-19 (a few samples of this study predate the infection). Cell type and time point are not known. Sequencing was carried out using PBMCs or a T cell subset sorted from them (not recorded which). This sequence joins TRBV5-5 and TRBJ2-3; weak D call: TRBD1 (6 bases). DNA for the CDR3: TGTGCCAGCAGCCCAAGACAGGCCTTAGGCACAGATACGCAGTATTTT. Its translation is CASSPRQALGTDTQYF.